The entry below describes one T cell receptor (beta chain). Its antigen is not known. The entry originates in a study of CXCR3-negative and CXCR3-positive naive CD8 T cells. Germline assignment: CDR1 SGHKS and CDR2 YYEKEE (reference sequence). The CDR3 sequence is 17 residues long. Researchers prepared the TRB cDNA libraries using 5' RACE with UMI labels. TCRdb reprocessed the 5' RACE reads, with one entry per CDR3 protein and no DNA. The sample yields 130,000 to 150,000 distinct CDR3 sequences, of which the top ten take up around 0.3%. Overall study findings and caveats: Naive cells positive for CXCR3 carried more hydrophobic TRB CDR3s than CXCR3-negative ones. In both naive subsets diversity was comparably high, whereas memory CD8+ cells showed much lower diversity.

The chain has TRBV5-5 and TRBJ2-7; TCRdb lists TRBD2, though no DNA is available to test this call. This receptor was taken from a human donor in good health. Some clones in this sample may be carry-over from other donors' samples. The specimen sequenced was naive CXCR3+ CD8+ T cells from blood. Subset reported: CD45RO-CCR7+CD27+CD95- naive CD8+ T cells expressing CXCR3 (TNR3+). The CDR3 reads CASSLEGWRITIYEQYF.